This T cell receptor beta chain came from a study of preoperative IRX-2 immunotherapy in early breast cancer. Treatment indicated: preoperative locoregional IRX-2 cytokine immunotherapy. This phase Ib study tested locoregional IRX-2 cytokine immunotherapy given before surgery. This CDR3 contains 14 residues. CDR1 and CDR2 from the germline V gene are LNHDA and SQIVND (reference sequence). Trimming removed 7 bases from V and 2 bases from J; junction bases left unmatched: 5. Some clones are missing from TCRdb's copy, which holds only in-frame ones; the method was immunoSEQ multiplex PCR. The sample holds 20,000 to 30,000 clones, around 91% seen once.

The specimen comprised tumor tissue, sampled after IRX-2 immunotherapy. The clonotype was recovered from a human donor with breast cancer. The V and J genes are TRBV19 and TRBJ1-3, with 7 bases aligning to TRBD1. CDR3 residues: CASTQRGPGNTIYF. The CDR3 DNA sequence: TGTGCCAGTACGCAGAGGGGGCCTGGAAACACCATATATTTT.